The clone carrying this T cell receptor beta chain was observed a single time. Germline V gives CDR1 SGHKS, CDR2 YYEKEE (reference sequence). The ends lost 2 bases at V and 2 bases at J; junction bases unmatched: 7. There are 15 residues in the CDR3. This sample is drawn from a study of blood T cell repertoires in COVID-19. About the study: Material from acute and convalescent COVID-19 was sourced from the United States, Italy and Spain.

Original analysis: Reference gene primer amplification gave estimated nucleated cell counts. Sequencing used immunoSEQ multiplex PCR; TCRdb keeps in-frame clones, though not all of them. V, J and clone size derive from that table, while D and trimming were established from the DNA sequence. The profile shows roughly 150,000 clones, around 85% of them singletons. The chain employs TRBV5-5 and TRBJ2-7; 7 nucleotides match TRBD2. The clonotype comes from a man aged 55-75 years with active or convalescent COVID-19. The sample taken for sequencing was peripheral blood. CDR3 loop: CASSFVSGGAYEQYF. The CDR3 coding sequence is TGTGCCAGCAGCTTCGTAAGTGGGGGGGCCTACGAGCAGTACTTC.